Below, one TCR beta chain is given with its context. V was clipped by 5 bases and J by 2 bases, with 12 bases between them. CDR1 and CDR2 (germline): GTSNPN, SVGIG (reference sequence). This CDR3 region has 13 residues. Original data processing: Amplified reference gene primers provided the basis for estimating nucleated cell counts. The assay was immunoSEQ multiplex PCR, and TCRdb's table has in-frame clones only and misses some. From that table come the V and J calls and clone size; the DNA was used to work out D and trimming. The sample consists of hundreds of thousands of clones, over 75% of them appearing once. This record belongs to a study of blood T cell repertoires in COVID-19. About the study: PBMCs, B-cell-depleted T cells, or T cells were the source of the cDNA or gDNA that made up the material.

Seattle's cohort entered during active infection and was followed longitudinally. The specimen sequenced was peripheral blood. This clonotype originated in a woman in her 70s with COVID-19, enrolled during active disease. The chain joins TRBV30 to TRBJ1-1; D call uncertain. The CDR3 sequence is CAWDRSGNTEAFF. The DNA of the CDR3 is TGTGCCTGGGACCGGTCAGGTAACACTGAAGCTTTCTTT.